This T cell receptor (beta chain) was sequenced during a study of shared clonotypes between healthy human individuals. Sequencing was performed with immunoSEQ multiplex PCR; in TCRdb, only in-frame clones are kept and a portion is missing. The table lists 2 million to 2.5 million clones, 90% to 95% of them singletons. Findings and limits, study-wide: The study's rarefaction showed incomplete sorted-subset sequencing despite large depth. Enrolling few donors narrowed the genetic and exposure-history diversity that was represented.

A word on this clone: Its specificity is unknown.

Donors, without exception, were Caucasian adults residing in Nashville, Tennessee. The ends lost 2 bases at V and 3 bases at J; junction bases unmatched: 10. Per germline, CDR1 MGHRA and CDR2 YSYEKL. This CDR3 contains 16 residues. This TCR was sampled from a man younger than 35 in good health. Some clones in this sample may be carry-over from other donors' samples. Sequencing input: naive CD4+ T cells from PBMCs. Subset meaning: CD45RA+ positively selected. The chain uses TRBV4-1 and TRBJ2-7; 7 nucleotides match TRBD1. CDR3 amino acids: CASSQSRQGRNYEQYF. For the CDR3, the DNA is TGCGCCAGCAGCCAAAGCAGACAGGGCCGCAACTACGAGCAGTACTTC.